These 19 T cell receptor beta chains were all obtained from the same sample, sequenced in a study of human T cells and chemical hapten exposure. Each CDR3 protein gets one entry after TCRdb re-called the RACE reads with MiXCR. The sample gives some 350,000 distinct CDR3 sequences, about 6.9% of which show up once; 5% to 6% is in the top ten. As for time point: patch test 2, 6 weeks after DPC sensitization. This sample's treatment: therapeutic diphenylcyclopropenone sensitization with weekly scalp DPC. The sequenced sample was whole blood, obtained in connection with sensitization to the hapten diphenylcyclopropenone (DPC). The receptors shown here come from a woman under 30 with alopecia areata. Some clones in this sample may be carry-over from other donors' samples.

This chain connects TRBV4-1 to TRBJ1-4, with unresolved D. Germline CDR1 and CDR2: MGHRA and YSYEKL. With 1 base removed from V and 6 bases from J, the gap between germline ends came to 9 bases. The CDR3 has 14 amino acids. In DNA, the CDR3 is TGCGCCAGCAGCCAAGGGAATTTCTATGAAAAACTGTTTTTT. Translating it yields CASSQGNFYEKLFF.

This clonotype has only a few counts. The chain joins TRBV4-2 to TRBJ2-7; 8 bases line up with TRBD2. Looked up from germline, CDR1 is LGHNA and CDR2 is YNFKEQ. This CDR3 has 16 amino acids. V trimming: 3 bases; J trimming: 1 base; junction bases outside the gene matches: 8. As DNA, the CDR3 is TGTGCCAGCAGCCACGGGGGGGCCCGGTTATCCTACGAGCAGTACTTC. It specifies CASSHGGARLSYEQYF.

This clonotype was recorded many times. This chain joins TRBV11-2 and TRBJ2-5, with TRBD2 identical over 10 bases. The length of the CDR3 is 17 residues. Germline lookup yields CDR1 SGHAT and CDR2 FQNNGV. The V gene end was trimmed by 2 bases and the J gene end by 4 bases; junction bases not matched to a gene: 10. The CDR3 loop is CASSLLGSGGALETQYF. The CDR3 nucleotides are TGTGCCAGCAGCTTATTAGGGAGCGGGGGGGCCCTAGAGACCCAGTACTTC.

This clonotype was counted only a few times. The chain uses TRBV5-1 and TRBJ1-3; D is uncertain. The CDR3 is made up of 15 amino acids. From germline, CDR1 is SGHRS and CDR2 YFSETQ. The V end was cut by 0 bases, the J end by 0 bases, with 7 bases between. CDR3 loop: CASSLDFSSGNTIYF. In nucleotides, the CDR3 is TGCGCCAGCAGCTTGGACTTTTCCTCTGGAAACACCATATATTTT.

This clonotype has a handful of counts. The rearrangement uses TRBV4-3 and TRBJ1-2; TRBD1 matches 7 bases. Germline V gene data show CDR1 as LGHNA and CDR2 as YSLEER. V shed 4 bases, J shed 6 bases, and the junction held 5 bases outside the gene matches. The CDR3 has 13 amino acids. The CDR3 region is CASSPEGAHGYTF. The CDR3 DNA reads TGCGCCAGCAGCCCAGAGGGGGCCCATGGCTACACCTTC.

The chain links TRBV11-3 to TRBJ2-7; the D gene is possibly TRBD1 (6 bases). V lost 5 bases and J lost 7, with 12 bases in between. This CDR3 region has 12 residues. In germline, CDR1 is SGHNT, CDR2 YENEEA. CDR3 in DNA: TGTGCCAGCAGCCCAGGGGACGGGGAGCAGTACTTC. It translates to CASSPGDGEQYF.

Regarding this clonotype: This may arise from a read error, as a much more abundant clone is one base away. CDR3 region: CANSLLRETQYF. The CDR3 DNA follows: TGTGCCAACAGCTTACTGCGAGAGACCCAGTACTTC. This chain joins TRBV11-2 and TRBJ2-5; D gene ambiguous. In germline, CDR1 is SGHAT, CDR2 FQNNGV. The CDR3 is 12 residues long.

The table lists this clonotype with many counts. The rearrangement joins TRBV7-9 to TRBJ1-2; 7 bases map to TRBD1. CDR1 and CDR2 from the germline V gene are SEHNR and FQNEAQ (reference sequence). The CDR3 is 14 residues long. The ends lost 4 bases at V and 1 base at J; junction bases unmatched: 3. CDR3 in DNA: TGTGCCAGCAGCTCCCGACAGGGTAACTATGGCTACACCTTC. This gives the protein CASSSRQGNYGYTF. Full variable domain (rest looked up from reference TRBV7-9 and TRBJ1-2): DTGVSQNPRHKITKRGQNVTFRCDPISEHNRLYWYRQTLGQGPEFLTYFQNEAQLEKSRLLSDRFSAERPKGSFSTLEIQRTEQGDSAMYLCASSSRQGNYGYTFGSGTRLTVV.

The rearrangement joins TRBV7-2 to TRBJ2-3, with D perhaps TRBD1 or TRBD2 (5 bases each). CDR1 is SGHTA, CDR2 FQGNSA, per germline. The CDR3 contains 14 residues. The V end lost 5 bases, the J end lost 0 bases, and 9 bases lay between the germline ends. CDR3 residues: CASSRDVSTDTQYF. In DNA form, the CDR3 reads TGTGCCAGCAGCCGGGACGTTAGCACAGATACGCAGTATTTT.

This clonotype was picked up a small number of times. The chain is built from TRBV7-2 and TRBJ2-1, with 8 positions matching TRBD1. V shed 3 bases, J shed 1 base, and the junction held 2 bases outside the gene matches. CDR1 is SGHTA, CDR2 FQGNSA, per germline. The CDR3 runs 15 residues. This CDR3 is CASSFDRGSYNEQFF. In DNA form, the CDR3 reads TGTGCCAGCAGCTTTGACAGGGGTTCCTACAATGAGCAGTTCTTC.

This clonotype was detected ten times or more. The genes are TRBV6-5 and TRBJ1-2; possibly TRBD1 for D (6 bases). This CDR3 is built from 14 residues. Germline V gene sequence: CDR1 MNHEY, CDR2 SVGAGI. Between the trimmed V and J ends, which lost 3 bases and 2 bases, there was a span of 10 bases. The CDR3 nucleotides are TGTGCCAGCAGTTATTGGGGGCAAAACTATGGCTACACCTTC. This gives the protein CASSYWGQNYGYTF.

The CDR3 here is CSALILAGGPRDTQYF. CDR3 nucleotides: TGCAGTGCCCTTATACTAGCGGGGGGCCCAAGGGATACGCAGTATTTT. V gene TRBV20-1 combines with J gene TRBJ2-3; TRBD2 matches at 12 bases. The trim removed 6 bases at V and 6 bases at J, leaving 13 bases unmatched. The CDR3 has 16 amino acids. Per the germline V gene, CDR1 is DFQATT and CDR2 is SNEGSKA (reference sequence).

Comments on this clonotype: This may be a read error: a much more frequent sequence differs by one nucleotide. V and J are TRBV3-1 and TRBJ1-6, with D perhaps TRBD1 (5 bases). CDR3 length equals 12 residues. The germline V gene has CDR1 LGHDT and CDR2 YNNKEL (reference sequence). Trimming removed 3 bases from V and 10 bases from J, with 7 bases in between. CDR3 region: CASSQTVSPLHF. Written as DNA, the CDR3 is TGTGCCAGCAGCCAGACAGTCTCACCCCTCCACTTT.

This clonotype was observed many times. The chain is built from TRBV7-9 and TRBJ1-1; D call uncertain. The CDR3 totals 11 residues. V was cut by 5 bases and J by 4 bases, with 5 bases left in between. CDR1 is SEHNR, CDR2 FQNEAQ, per germline (reference sequence). The CDR3 region is CASSASTEAFF. In nucleotides, the CDR3 is TGTGCCAGCAGCGCGTCCACTGAAGCTTTCTTT.

This clonotype was seen many times. The chain is built from TRBV4-3 and TRBJ2-2; 13 nucleotides match TRBD2. Germline CDR1 reads LGHNA; CDR2 reads YSLEER. The CDR3 has 16 amino acids. V lost 4 bases, J lost 8 bases, and 7 bases stayed unmatched. The CDR3 loop reads CASSPGLAGLRGELFF. The CDR3 DNA follows: TGCGCCAGCAGCCCGGGACTAGCGGGGCTGAGGGGGGAGCTGTTTTTT.

This clonotype occurred a few times. The chain is built from TRBV27 and TRBJ1-2; 7 bases align to TRBD1. This CDR3 region has 14 residues. With 6 bases clipped from V and 8 bases from J, the junction kept 12 bases outside the gene matches. The germline V gene encodes CDR1 MNHEY and CDR2 SMNVEV (reference sequence). CDR3 nucleotides: TGTGCCAGCAGCAACAGGGGTGAGGTTCACGGCTACACCTTC. Amino acid sequence: CASSNRGEVHGYTF.

The V call is TRBV19, the J call TRBJ2-7; D unclear. Trimming cost V 5 bases and J 2 bases, with 10 bases left between them. The germline V gene has CDR1 LNHDA and CDR2 SQIVND (reference sequence). CDR3 size: 13 residues. In DNA, the CDR3 is TGTGCCAGTAGTGGGCGGAGTACCTACGAGCAGTACTTC. Its translation is CASSGRSTYEQYF.

In its sample, this clonotype was seen many times. This chain connects TRBV29-1 to TRBJ1-4, with 10 bases fitting TRBD1. This CDR3 spans 17 amino acids. Germline-derived CDR1 and CDR2 are SQVTM and ANQGSEA. J lost 6 bases, V lost 1 base, and 11 bases had no gene match. Written as DNA, the CDR3 is TGCAGCGTTGAAGGGGGCTCAACCGGGACAGGGGATGAAAAACTGTTTTTT. Translation: CSVEGGSTGTGDEKLFF.

This clonotype was found a few times. This may come from a read error, since a much larger clone is one base off. The V gene is TRBV28, the J gene TRBJ1-5; 11 bases map to TRBD1. CDR1 MDHEN and CDR2 SYDVKM come from the germline V gene. V dropped 6 bases and J dropped 5; count of bases not matched to a gene: 0. CDR3 length: 13 residues. The CDR3 DNA sequence: TGTGCCAGCAGGGGACAGGGGGATCAGCCCCAGCATTTT. Protein: CASRGQGDQPQHF.